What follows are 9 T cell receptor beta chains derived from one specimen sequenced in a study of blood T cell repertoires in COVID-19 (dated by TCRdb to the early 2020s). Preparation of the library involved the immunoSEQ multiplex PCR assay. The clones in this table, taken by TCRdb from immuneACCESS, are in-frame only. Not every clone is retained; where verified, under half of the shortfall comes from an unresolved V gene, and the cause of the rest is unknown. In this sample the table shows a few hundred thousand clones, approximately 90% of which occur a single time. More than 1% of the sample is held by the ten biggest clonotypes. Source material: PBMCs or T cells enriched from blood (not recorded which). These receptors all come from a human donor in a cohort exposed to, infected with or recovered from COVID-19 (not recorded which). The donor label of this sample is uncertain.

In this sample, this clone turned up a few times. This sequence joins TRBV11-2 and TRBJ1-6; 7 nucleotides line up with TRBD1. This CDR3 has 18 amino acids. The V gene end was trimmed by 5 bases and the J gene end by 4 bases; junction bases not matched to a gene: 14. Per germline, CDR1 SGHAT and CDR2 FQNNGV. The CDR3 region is CASSPTGRGGQYNSPLHF. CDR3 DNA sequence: TGTGCCAGCAGCCCGACAGGGCGGGGGGGTCAATATAATTCACCCCTCCACTTT.

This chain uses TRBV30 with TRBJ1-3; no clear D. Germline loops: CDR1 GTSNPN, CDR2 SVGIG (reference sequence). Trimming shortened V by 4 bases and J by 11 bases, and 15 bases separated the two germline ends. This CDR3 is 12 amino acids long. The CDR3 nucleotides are TGTGCCTGGATCCCTTCCCTCCCCCCCATATATTTT. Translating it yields CAWIPSLPPIYF. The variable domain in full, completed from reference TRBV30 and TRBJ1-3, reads SQTIHQWPATLVQPVGSPLSLECTVEGTSNPNLYWYRQAAGRGLQLLFYSVGIGQISSEVPQNLSASRPQDRQFILSSKKLLLSDSGFYLCAWIPSLPPIYFGEGSWLTVV.

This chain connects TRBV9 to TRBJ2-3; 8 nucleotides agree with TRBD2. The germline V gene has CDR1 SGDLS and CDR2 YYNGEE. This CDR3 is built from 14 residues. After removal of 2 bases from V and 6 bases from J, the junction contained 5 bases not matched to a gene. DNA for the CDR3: TGTGCCAGCAGCGTCGGGGGGGCCAGCGATACGCAGTATTTT. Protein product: CASSVGGASDTQYF.

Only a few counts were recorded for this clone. Here the CDR3 reads CASSHGPRGTEAFF. The CDR3 DNA sequence: TGTGCCAGCAGCCACGGGCCTCGGGGCACTGAAGCTTTCTTT. The V and J genes are TRBV3-1 (or the pseudogene TRBV3-2) and TRBJ1-1; D gene uncertain. The CDR3 consists of 14 residues. CDR1 is LGHDT, CDR2 YNNKEL, per germline (reference sequence). The ends were cut back, 3 bases at V and 4 bases at J, with 12 bases in the middle.

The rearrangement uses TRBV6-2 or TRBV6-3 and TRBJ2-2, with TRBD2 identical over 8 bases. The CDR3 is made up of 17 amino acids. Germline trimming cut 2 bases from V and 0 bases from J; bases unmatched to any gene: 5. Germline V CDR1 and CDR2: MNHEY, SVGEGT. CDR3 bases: TGTGCCAGCAGTTACCTCGGCGGGGGGCCGAACACCGGGGAGCTGTTTTTT. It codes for CASSYLGGGPNTGELFF.

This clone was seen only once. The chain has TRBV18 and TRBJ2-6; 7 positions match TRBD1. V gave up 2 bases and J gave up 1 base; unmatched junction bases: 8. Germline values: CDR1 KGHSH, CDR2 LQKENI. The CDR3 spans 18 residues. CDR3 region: CASSPEKDRFSGANVLTF. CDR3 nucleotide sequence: TGTGCCAGCTCACCAGAAAAGGACAGGTTTTCTGGGGCCAACGTCCTGACTTTC.

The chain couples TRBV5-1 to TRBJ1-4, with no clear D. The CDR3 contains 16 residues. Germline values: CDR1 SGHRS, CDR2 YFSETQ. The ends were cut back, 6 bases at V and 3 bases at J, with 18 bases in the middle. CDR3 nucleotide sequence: TGCGCCAGCAAGACCACCGCGGGTCCGGCTAATGAAAAACTGTTTTTT. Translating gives CASKTTAGPANEKLFF.

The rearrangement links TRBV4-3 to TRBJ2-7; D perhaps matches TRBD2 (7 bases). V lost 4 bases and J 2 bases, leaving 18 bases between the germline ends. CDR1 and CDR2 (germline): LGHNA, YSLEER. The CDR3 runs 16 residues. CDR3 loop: CASSPEGRGAPYEQYF. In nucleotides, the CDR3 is TGCGCCAGCAGCCCAGAGGGTCGGGGGGCACCCTACGAGCAGTACTTC.

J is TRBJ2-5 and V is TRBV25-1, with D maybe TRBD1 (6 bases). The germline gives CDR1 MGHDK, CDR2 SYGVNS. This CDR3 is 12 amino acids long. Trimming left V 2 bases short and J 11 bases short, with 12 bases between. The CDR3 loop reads CASSEDRGQQYF. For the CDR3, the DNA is TGTGCCAGCAGTGAAGACAGAGGACAGCAGTACTTC.